These 12 T cell receptor beta chains originate from one sample sequenced in a study of blood T cells in healthy people across ages. Sample-barcoded 5' priming and a J-beta primer mix drove a second PCR of 7 to 11 cycles. TCRdb passed the 5' RACE reads through MiXCR, listing each CDR3 protein once. The sample holds about 930,000 distinct CDR3 sequences, approximately 32% seen once. Separately, the same data were catalogued under a study of T cells of mothers and their children.

Sample: blood. All receptors come from a middle-aged woman in good health.

This clonotype has just a few counts. The chain is built from TRBV20-1 and TRBJ1-2; D is possibly TRBD1 (5 bases). The CDR3 consists of 11 residues. The V end lost 5 bases, the J end lost 4 bases, and 8 bases lay between the germline ends. The germline gives CDR1 DFQATT, CDR2 SNEGSKA (reference sequence). The CDR3 coding sequence is TGCAGTGCTGAGGACACCTATGGCTACACCTTC. Its translation: CSAEDTYGYTF.

This clonotype came up many times. The V gene is TRBV5-6, the J gene TRBJ2-7; maybe TRBD1 (5 bases). CDR1 is SGHDT, CDR2 YYEEEE, per germline. V was clipped by 0 bases and J by 3 bases, with 16 bases between them. This CDR3 contains 16 residues. The CDR3 DNA reads as TGTGCCAGCAGCTTGGATTGGTCAGGGTTAGACTACGAGCAGTACTTC. Amino acids: CASSLDWSGLDYEQYF. Full variable domain (remainder filled in from reference TRBV5-6 and TRBJ2-7): DAGVTQSPTHLIKTRGQQVTLRCSPKSGHDTVSWYQQALGQGPQFIFQYYEEEERQRGNFPDRFSGHQFPNYSSELNVNALLLGDSALYLCASSLDWSGLDYEQYFGPGTRLTVT.

Ten or more counts support this clonotype. The V and J genes are TRBV4-3 and TRBJ2-7; no firm D call. There are 14 residues in the CDR3. V lost 1 base, J lost 4 bases, and 11 bases lay in between. CDR1 and CDR2 (germline): LGHNA, YSLEER. CDR3 nucleotides: TGCGCCAGCAGCCAAGCATGGGGTCCATACGAGCAGTACTTC. It is translated as CASSQAWGPYEQYF.

The chain joins TRBV20-1 to TRBJ1-2; 8 bases match TRBD1. V dropped 4 bases and J dropped 6; count of bases not matched to a gene: 10. The germline gives CDR1 DFQATT, CDR2 SNEGSKA (reference sequence). This CDR3 region has 14 residues. As DNA, the CDR3 is TGCAGTGCTAAAGACAGGGGCTATGGCGATGGCTACACCTTC. It encodes CSAKDRGYGDGYTF.

This clonotype has more than one count but fewer than ten. The rearrangement uses TRBV29-1 and TRBJ1-1; D not resolved. CDR3 length: 13 amino acids. The germline V gene encodes CDR1 SQVTM and CDR2 ANQGSEA. The germline V and J ends were trimmed by 1 base and 3 bases, with 9 bases remaining between them. In DNA form, the CDR3 reads TGCAGCGTTGAAGTACGGAGGGACACTGAAGCTTTCTTT. Amino acids: CSVEVRRDTEAFF.

The V and J genes are TRBV9 and TRBJ2-1; a possible D gene is TRBD1 (6 bases). Germline CDR1 reads SGDLS; CDR2 reads YYNGEE. V was cut by 0 bases and J by 5 bases, with 15 bases left in between. CDR3 length: 16 residues. In DNA, the CDR3 is TGTGCCAGCAGCGTAGTCCCCAGGGGTTTACACAATGAGCAGTTCTTC. Amino acids: CASSVVPRGLHNEQFF.

There are a few counts of this clonotype. The gene calls are TRBV2 and TRBJ2-5; no clear D. V gave up 2 bases and J gave up 5 bases, with 9 bases separating them. CDR3 size: 13 residues. Germline V lookup: CDR1 SNHLY, CDR2 FYNNEI. CDR3 nucleotides: TGTGCCAGCAGTGAAAGAGAGTCCGAGACCCAGTACTTC. Amino acid sequence: CASSERESETQYF.

The V call is TRBV20-1, the J call TRBJ2-7; a weak D match, TRBD1 (6 bases). V lost 2 bases, J lost 6 bases, and 17 bases lay in between. The germline V gene encodes CDR1 DFQATT and CDR2 SNEGSKA (reference sequence). The CDR3 is 14 amino acids. This CDR3 is CSARIQGSRSEQYF. The CDR3 bases are TGCAGTGCTAGAATTCAGGGGTCGCGGAGCGAGCAGTACTTC.

The chain recombines TRBV6-1 with TRBJ2-4; D perhaps matches TRBD1 (5 bases). The DNA end favors TRBJ2-7, so the J call may be wrong. Germline V gives CDR1 MNHNS, CDR2 SASEGT. The CDR3 contains 13 residues. This chain's CDR3 is CASNRQISYEQYF. CDR3 in DNA: TGTGCCAGCAATCGACAGATCTCCTACGAGCAGTACTTC.

For this clonotype: This may come from a read error, since a much larger clone is one base off. The chain carries TRBV7-9 and TRBJ1-2; D remains unclear. The CDR3 length is 15 residues. Germline CDR1 reads SEHNR; CDR2 reads FQNEAQ (reference sequence). CDR3 sequence: CTSSLLETRTYGYTF. The CDR3, as DNA: TGTACCAGCAGCTTATTGGAGACAAGAACCTATGGCTACACCTTC.

This clonotype was counted many times. J is TRBJ2-1 and V is TRBV5-1; D unresolved. The V and J ends lost 1 base and 3 bases respectively, with 8 bases between them. CDR1 is SGHRS, CDR2 YFSETQ, per germline. The CDR3 loop spans 14 amino acids. The CDR3 DNA reads TGCGCCAGCAGCTTGTCAACAAGCTACAATGAGCAGTTCTTC. This encodes CASSLSTSYNEQFF.

The chain is built from TRBV7-2 and TRBJ2-7, with D maybe TRBD1 (5 bases). Germline V gives CDR1 SGHTA, CDR2 FQGNSA. The CDR3 sequence is 16 residues long. Trimming pared 5 bases from V and 0 bases from J, leaving 17 bases between. CDR3 amino acids: CASSLTESLSSYEQYF. The CDR3 region has the DNA TGTGCCAGCAGCCTGACAGAGTCCTTAAGCTCCTACGAGCAGTACTTC.